These 14 T cell receptor beta chains came from one sample sequenced in a study of blood T cell repertoires in COVID-19. The repertoire was sequenced with immunoSEQ multiplex PCR; TCRdb's copy has only in-frame clones and lacks some. Of tens of thousands of clones in the sample, 75% to 90% were seen once. The material sequenced was peripheral blood. The receptors were gathered from a woman aged 55-75 years with COVID-19, enrolled during active disease.

The chain has TRBV30 and TRBJ1-2; possible D gene TRBD1, 6 bases. CDR1 is GTSNPN, CDR2 SVGIG, per germline (reference sequence). Between the trimmed V and J ends, which lost 3 bases and 4 bases, there was a span of 12 bases. This CDR3 is 13 amino acids long. CDR3 amino acids: CAWSEGTRYGYTF. CDR3 nucleotide sequence: TGTGCCTGGAGCGAAGGGACACGCTATGGCTACACCTTC.

This clone was recorded once. The V and J genes are TRBV3-1 (or the pseudogene TRBV3-2) and TRBJ2-3, with 7 positions matching TRBD1. CDR1 is LGHDT and CDR2 is YNNKEL in the germline V gene (reference sequence). The ends lost 1 base at V and 4 bases at J; junction bases unmatched: 11. This CDR3 region has 17 residues. The CDR3 loop reads CASSQAVETGHADTQYF. For the CDR3, the DNA is TGTGCCAGCAGCCAAGCCGTTGAGACAGGGCATGCAGATACGCAGTATTTT.

The chain recombines TRBV24-1 with TRBJ1-1; D is uncertain. Germline V gives CDR1 KGHDR, CDR2 SFDVKD. The CDR3 runs 11 residues. Trimming shortened V by 4 bases and J by 8 bases, and 7 bases separated the two germline ends. CDR3 residues: CATSEGREAFF. CDR3 in DNA: TGTGCCACCAGTGAGGGCAGGGAAGCTTTCTTT.

The chain combines TRBV19 with TRBJ2-1, with 9 bases that match TRBD1. CDR1 is LNHDA and CDR2 is SQIVND in the germline V gene (reference sequence). Trimming cost V 6 bases and J 0 bases; bases outside gene matches: 3. The CDR3 spans 15 residues. This CDR3 is CASRVTGGSYNEQFF. The CDR3 bases are TGTGCCAGTAGGGTGACAGGGGGCTCCTACAATGAGCAGTTCTTC.

This chain uses TRBV11-2 with TRBJ1-6, with a weak D call TRBD1 (5 bases). The V gene lost 5 bases and the J gene lost 6 bases, with 17 bases spanning the gap. Germline V gene lookup returns CDR1 SGHAT and CDR2 FQNNGV. The CDR3 has 16 amino acids. The CDR3 region is CASSPSGRGLNSPLHF. In DNA form, the CDR3 reads TGTGCCAGCAGCCCGTCGGGGCGGGGTCTTAATTCACCCCTCCACTTT.

The rearrangement joins TRBV15 to TRBJ2-7; D is possibly TRBD1 (6 bases). The CDR3 has 13 amino acids. Trimming stripped 4 bases from V and 4 bases from J, with 11 bases between. Germline CDR1 LNHNV, CDR2 YYDKDF (reference sequence). Here the CDR3 DNA reads TGTGCCACCAGCATAAACAGGGAATACGAGCAGTACTTC. Residues: CATSINREYEQYF.

The chain recombines TRBV28 with TRBJ2-1, with D possibly being TRBD1 (5 bases). The CDR3 is made up of 14 amino acids. V gave up 3 bases and J gave up 8 bases, with 14 bases separating them. CDR1 MDHEN and CDR2 SYDVKM come from the germline V gene. CDR3 coding DNA: TGTGCCAGCAGTTTTTCAGGCCCCAGGGATGAGCAGTTCTTC. This sequence encodes CASSFSGPRDEQFF. Combining the CDR3 with reference TRBV28 and TRBJ2-1 gives the whole variable domain DVKVTQSSRYLVKRTGEKVFLECVQDMDHENMFWYRQDPGLGLRLIYFSYDVKMKEKGDIPEGYSVSREKKERFSLILESASTNQTSMYLCASSFSGPRDEQFFGPGTRLTVL.

This chain uses TRBV2 with TRBJ2-5; no definite D call. The germline V gene has CDR1 SNHLY and CDR2 FYNNEI. The CDR3 extends over 11 amino acids. The V end was cut by 7 bases, the J end by 2 bases, with 5 bases between. CDR3 amino acids: CASTPQETQYF. Here the CDR3 DNA reads TGTGCCAGCACCCCACAAGAGACCCAGTACTTC.

The chain is built from TRBV7-3 and TRBJ2-3; a weak D match, TRBD1 (5 bases). Germline-derived CDR1 and CDR2 are SGHTA and FQGTGA. The CDR3 spans 14 residues. Trimming cost V 2 bases and J 2 bases, with 8 bases left between them. CDR3 region: CASSLVGATDTQYF. CDR3 coding DNA: TGTGCCAGCAGCTTAGTAGGGGCCACAGATACGCAGTATTTT.

The chain couples TRBV11-2 to TRBJ2-3, with D maybe TRBD1 (5 bases). This CDR3 has 13 residues. CDR1 and CDR2 from the germline V gene are SGHAT and FQNNGV. Trimming removed 5 bases from V and 4 bases from J, with 10 bases in between. The CDR3 sequence is CASSKTGPDTQYF. CDR3 in DNA: TGTGCCAGCAGCAAAACAGGTCCAGATACGCAGTATTTT.

The chain uses TRBV9 and TRBJ1-5; 7 bases are shared with TRBD1. CDR3 size: 14 residues. Germline CDR1 and CDR2: SGDLS and YYNGEE. The J segment lost 6 bases and the V segment lost 3 bases, leaving 6 bases of the junction unmatched. CDR3 DNA sequence: TGTGCCAGCAGCGCAGACGACAGGGTTCAGCCCCAGCATTTT. Translating it yields CASSADDRVQPQHF.

This clone came up a few times. The V gene is TRBV7-2, the J gene TRBJ2-7; D is unclear. Trimming stripped 5 bases from V and 0 bases from J, with 5 bases between. Looked up from germline, CDR1 is SGHTA and CDR2 is FQGNSA. The CDR3 length is 12 residues. The CDR3 protein is CASSLNSYEQYF. The CDR3 bases are TGTGCCAGCAGCCTAAACTCCTACGAGCAGTACTTC.

The J gene is TRBJ2-7, the V gene TRBV4-2, with TRBD1 matching 7 bases. From germline, CDR1 is LGHNA and CDR2 YNFKEQ. The V and J ends lost 2 bases and 2 bases, in that order; junction bases with no gene match: 12. The CDR3 contains 17 residues. DNA of the CDR3: TGTGCCAGCAGCCAACCCCACCCGGGACAGAGCACCTACGAGCAGTACTTC. Translating it yields CASSQPHPGQSTYEQYF.

The V and J genes are TRBV2 and TRBJ2-7; 10 bases map to TRBD1. Trimming cost V 3 bases and J 5 bases; bases outside gene matches: 4. Germline CDR1 and CDR2: SNHLY and FYNNEI. The CDR3 has 14 residues. CDR3: CASSEWGQGNEQYF. CDR3 coding DNA: TGTGCCAGCAGTGAGTGGGGACAGGGGAACGAGCAGTACTTC.